This note documents a single TCR beta chain sequence. This clone was picked up one time. Its antigen has not been determined. Base-call qualities are not available, and no considerably larger clone is one nucleotide away. This entry is derived from a study of OX40 agonist ivuxolimab in advanced cancers. General notes on the study: Ivuxolimab was an agonistic, fully human IgG2 monoclonal antibody directed against OX40 (CD134), a costimulatory receptor. The paper reports the monotherapy dose-escalation portion (N of about 50 patients) of the phase I ivuxolimab trial. Partial responses were achieved by three dose-escalation patients, of whom one had hepatocellular carcinoma and two had cutaneous melanoma. Intravenous ivuxolimab was administered to patients every 2 weeks at six dose levels: 0.01, 0.1, 0.3, 1.5, 3 and 10 mg/kg. Patients were allowed to have had prior anti-PD-1, anti-PD-L1 or anti-CTLA-4 therapy, and 30% to 50% of the dose-escalation patients had previously received checkpoint inhibitors. Peripheral TCRbeta sequencing was intended to test whether TCR sequence diversity was altered and clonal T-cell expansion was caused by ivuxolimab. The dose-escalation cohort was around 84% male with a mean age of about 60 years, ranging from roughly 23 to 85. Among the approximately 54 dose-escalation patients, about 19 had hepatocellular carcinoma, 15 or so melanoma, 9 renal cell carcinoma and 9 head and neck cancer.

Taken from cysteine to phenylalanine, the CDR3 has 17 residues. The DNA shown is the 51-base CDR3, in frame from base 1. The junction shows trimming of 5 bases on V and 0 bases on J, and the gene matches do not reach 11 bases of it. According to the germline V gene, CDR1 reads SGHVS and CDR2 reads FNYEAQ. Genomic DNA was extracted from sorted cells for sequencing of the TCRbeta CDR3 region. The immunoSEQ Assay was used for sequencing of TCRbeta CDR3 regions. In TCRdb, the immuneACCESS table is reduced to in-frame sequences with V and J assigned. These tables do not hold every clone; where another copy was compared, an unresolved V gene accounts for under half, and the others remain unexplained. This sample comprises some 86,000 clones, around 82% of them detected only once. Clones ranked in the top ten supply over 3% of the sample. Paper-wide results and their limitations: Low levels of normalized T-cell clonal expansion were also seen in some patients who did not respond. After ivuxolimab, expanded clones were on average more numerous among CD8+ T cells than among CD4+ T cells. Which antigens the clonally expanded peripheral T cells were specific for was not determined. Clonal expansion of both CD4+ and CD8+ blood T cells was observed from baseline to week 6 at doses 0.1 to 3.0 mg/kg. Partial responders in the 0.1-3.0 mg/kg groups had among the lowest normalized peripheral clonal expansion, especially among CD8+ T cells.

The trial excluded patients who had a history of autoimmune disease or who were on systemic immunosuppression. Peripheral blood for TCR sequencing was collected from all dose cohorts at baseline, on cycle 4 day 1, and on cycle 7 day 1. The samples were drawn from a first-in-human, open-label, multicenter phase I dose-escalation trial of ivuxolimab. Adults with locally advanced or metastatic head and neck squamous cell, hepatocellular, melanoma or renal cell carcinoma were enrolled in the trial. CD4+ and CD8+ T cells were sorted separately from peripheral blood before TCR sequencing. In this chain, TRBV7-6 is recombined with TRBJ2-3, and 7 junction bases match TRBD2. The starting material was CD4+ or CD8+ T cells sorted from blood, obtained in a trial of the OX40 agonist ivuxolimab. The sequence was obtained from an adult with an advanced solid tumor such as melanoma, head and neck, liver or kidney cancer. The CDR3 loop reads CASSQRVPGGSTDTQYF. The nucleotide sequence is given as TGTGCCAGCAGCCAAAGGGTACCGGGAGGAAGCACAGATACGCAGTATTTT.